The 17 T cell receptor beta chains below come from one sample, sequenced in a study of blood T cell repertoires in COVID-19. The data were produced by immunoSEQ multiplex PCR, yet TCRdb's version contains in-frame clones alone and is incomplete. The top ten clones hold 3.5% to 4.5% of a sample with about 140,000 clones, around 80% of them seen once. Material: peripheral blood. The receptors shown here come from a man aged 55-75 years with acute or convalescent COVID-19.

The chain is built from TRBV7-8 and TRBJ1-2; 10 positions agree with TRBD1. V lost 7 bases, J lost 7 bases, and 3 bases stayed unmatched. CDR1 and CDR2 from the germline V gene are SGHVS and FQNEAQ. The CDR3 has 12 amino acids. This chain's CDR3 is CASTRDRGGYTF. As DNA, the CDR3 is TGTGCCAGCACCCGGGACAGGGGTGGCTACACCTTC.

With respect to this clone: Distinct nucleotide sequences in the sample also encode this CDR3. The CDR3 sequence is CASSLGGLNTEAFF. The DNA of the CDR3 is TGTGCCAGCAGCTTAGGGGGACTTAACACTGAAGCTTTCTTT. The J gene is TRBJ1-1, the V gene TRBV7-2; maybe TRBD1 (5 bases). The CDR3 spans 14 residues. The germline gives CDR1 SGHTA, CDR2 FQGNSA. Trimming took 1 base from V and 2 from J, leaving 8 bases between them. Full variable domain (outside the CDR3, taken from reference TRBV7-2 and TRBJ1-1): GAGVSQSPSNKVTEKGKDVELRCDPISGHTALYWYRQSLGQGLEFLIYFQGNSAPDKSGLPSDRFSAERTGGSVSTLTIQRTQQEDSAVYLCASSLGGLNTEAFFGQGTRLTVV.

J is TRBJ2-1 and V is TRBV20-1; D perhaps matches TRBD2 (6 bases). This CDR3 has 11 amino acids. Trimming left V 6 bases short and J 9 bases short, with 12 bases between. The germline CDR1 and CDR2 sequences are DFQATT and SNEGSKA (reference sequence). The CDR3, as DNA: TGCAGTGCCCCCGACGGGGGTGAGCAGTTCTTC. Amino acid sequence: CSAPDGGEQFF.

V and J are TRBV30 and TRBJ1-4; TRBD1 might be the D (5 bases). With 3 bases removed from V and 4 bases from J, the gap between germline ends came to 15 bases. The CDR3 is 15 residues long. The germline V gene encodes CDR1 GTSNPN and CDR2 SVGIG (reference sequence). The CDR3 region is CAWSRRRTNNEKLFF. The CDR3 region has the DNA TGTGCCTGGAGCCGCCGCCGGACAAATAATGAAAAACTGTTTTTT. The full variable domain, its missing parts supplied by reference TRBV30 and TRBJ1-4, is SQTIHQWPATLVQPVGSPLSLECTVEGTSNPNLYWYRQAAGRGLQLLFYSVGIGQISSEVPQNLSASRPQDRQFILSSKKLLLSDSGFYLCAWSRRRTNNEKLFFGSGTQLSVL.

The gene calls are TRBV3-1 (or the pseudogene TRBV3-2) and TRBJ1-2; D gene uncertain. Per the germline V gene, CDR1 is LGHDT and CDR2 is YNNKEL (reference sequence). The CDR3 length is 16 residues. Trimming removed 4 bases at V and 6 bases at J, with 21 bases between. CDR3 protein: CASSRTAGRQSHGYTF. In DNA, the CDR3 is TGTGCCAGCAGCCGCACAGCAGGTCGCCAGTCTCATGGCTACACCTTC.

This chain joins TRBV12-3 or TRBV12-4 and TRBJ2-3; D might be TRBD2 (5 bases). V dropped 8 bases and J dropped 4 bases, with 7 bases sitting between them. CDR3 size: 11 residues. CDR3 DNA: TGTGCCAGCTCGGAGGCAGATACGCAGTATTTT. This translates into CASSEADTQYF.

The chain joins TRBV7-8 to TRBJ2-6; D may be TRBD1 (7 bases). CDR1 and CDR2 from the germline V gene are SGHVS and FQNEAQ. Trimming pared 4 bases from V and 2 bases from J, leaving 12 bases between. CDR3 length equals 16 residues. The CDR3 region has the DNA TGTGCCAGCAGCTCCCAGGGGGGTGCTGGGGCCAACGTCCTGACTTTC. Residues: CASSSQGGAGANVLTF.

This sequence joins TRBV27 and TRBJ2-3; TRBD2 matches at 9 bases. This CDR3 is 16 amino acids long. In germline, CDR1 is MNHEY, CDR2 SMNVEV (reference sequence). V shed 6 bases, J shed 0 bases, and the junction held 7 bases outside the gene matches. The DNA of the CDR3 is TGTGCCAGCAGCGAACTAGCGGGTACTAGCACAGATACGCAGTATTTT. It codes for CASSELAGTSTDTQYF.

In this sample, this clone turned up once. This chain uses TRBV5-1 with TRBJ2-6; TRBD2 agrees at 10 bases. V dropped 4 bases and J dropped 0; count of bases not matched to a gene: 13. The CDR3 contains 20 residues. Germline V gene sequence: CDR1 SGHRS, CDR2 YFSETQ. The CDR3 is CASSKRTSGQLSSGANVLTF. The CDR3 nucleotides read TGCGCCAGCAGCAAACGGACTAGCGGACAACTCAGCTCTGGGGCCAACGTCCTGACTTTC.

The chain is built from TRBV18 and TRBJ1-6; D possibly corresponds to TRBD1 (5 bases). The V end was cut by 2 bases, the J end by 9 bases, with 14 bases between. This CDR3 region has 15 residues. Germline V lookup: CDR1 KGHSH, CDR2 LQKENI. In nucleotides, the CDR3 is TGTGCCAGCTCACCAGTGAGGGACTCGCCTTCACCCCTCCACTTT. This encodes CASSPVRDSPSPLHF.

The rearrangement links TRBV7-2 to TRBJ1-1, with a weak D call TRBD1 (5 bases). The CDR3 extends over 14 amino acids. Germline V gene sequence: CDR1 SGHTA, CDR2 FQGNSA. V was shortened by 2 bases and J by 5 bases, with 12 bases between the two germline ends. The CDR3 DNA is TGTGCCAGCAGCTTACCGGGGGGGGTAACTGAAGCTTTCTTT. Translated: CASSLPGGVTEAFF.

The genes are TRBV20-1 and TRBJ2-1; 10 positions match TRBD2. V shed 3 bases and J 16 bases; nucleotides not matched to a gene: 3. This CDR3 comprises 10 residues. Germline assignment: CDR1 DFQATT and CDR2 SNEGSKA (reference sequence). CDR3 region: CSASLAGVFF. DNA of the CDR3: TGCAGTGCTAGTCTAGCGGGAGTATTCTTC.

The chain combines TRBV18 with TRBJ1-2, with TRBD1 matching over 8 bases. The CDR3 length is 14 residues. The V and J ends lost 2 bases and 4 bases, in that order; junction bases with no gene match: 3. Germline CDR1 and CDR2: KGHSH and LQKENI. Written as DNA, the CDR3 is TGTGCCAGCTCACCAAATCAGGGGGCCTATGGCTACACCTTC. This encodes CASSPNQGAYGYTF.

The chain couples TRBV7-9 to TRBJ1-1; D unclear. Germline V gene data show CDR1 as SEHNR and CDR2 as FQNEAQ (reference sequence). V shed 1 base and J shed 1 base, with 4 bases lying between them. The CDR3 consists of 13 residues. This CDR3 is CASSLEQNTEAFF. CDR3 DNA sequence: TGTGCCAGCAGCTTAGAACAGAACACTGAAGCTTTCTTT.

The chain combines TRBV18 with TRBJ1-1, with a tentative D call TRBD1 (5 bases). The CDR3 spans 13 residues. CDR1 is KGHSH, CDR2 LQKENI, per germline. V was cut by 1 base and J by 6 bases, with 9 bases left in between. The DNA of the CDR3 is TGTGCCAGCTCACCACTAGGGGCCCCTGAAGCTTTCTTT. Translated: CASSPLGAPEAFF.

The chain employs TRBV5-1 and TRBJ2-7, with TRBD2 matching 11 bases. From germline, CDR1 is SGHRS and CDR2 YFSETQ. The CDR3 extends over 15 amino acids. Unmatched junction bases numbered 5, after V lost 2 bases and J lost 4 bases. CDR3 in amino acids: CASSLTSGSWYEQYF. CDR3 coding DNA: TGCGCCAGCAGCTTAACTAGCGGGAGTTGGTACGAGCAGTACTTC.

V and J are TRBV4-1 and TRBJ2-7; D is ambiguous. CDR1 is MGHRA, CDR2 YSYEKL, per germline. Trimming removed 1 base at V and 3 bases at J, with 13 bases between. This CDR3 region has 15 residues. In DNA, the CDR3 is TGCGCCAGCAGCCAAGGGTCAGGCCCTCACTACGAGCAGTACTTC. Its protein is CASSQGSGPHYEQYF.